This entry lists 10 T cell receptor beta chains sequenced from one sample in a study of shared clonotypes between healthy human individuals. The table came from immunoSEQ multiplex PCR; TCRdb's copy has only in-frame clones and leaves some out. The table records roughly 480,000 clones, roughly 85% of them present only once. The sequencing sample was made of PBMCs. The origin of the receptors is a woman aged 40 to 55 in good health. Some clones in this sample may be carry-over from other donors' samples.

This clone came up once. This chain connects TRBV5-1 to TRBJ2-1; 7 bases are shared with TRBD1. V gave up 0 bases and J gave up 8 bases; unmatched junction bases: 8. The germline V gene has CDR1 SGHRS and CDR2 YFSETQ. This CDR3 region has 15 residues. The CDR3 loop reads CASSLVEGASDEQFF. The DNA of the CDR3 is TGCGCCAGCAGCTTGGTAGAGGGGGCTTCGGATGAGCAGTTCTTC.

This clone was seen only once. The chain has TRBV9 and TRBJ2-3; possible D gene TRBD2, 6 bases. Germline CDR1 is SGDLS and CDR2 is YYNGEE. V lost 4 bases and J 4 bases, leaving 13 bases between the germline ends. The CDR3 loop spans 14 amino acids. The DNA of the CDR3 is TGTGCCAGCAGCCCCCTCCTAGCGCCAGATACGCAGTATTTT. Encoded protein: CASSPLLAPDTQYF.

The chain couples TRBV15 to TRBJ2-1; unclear D gene. Per germline, CDR1 LNHNV and CDR2 YYDKDF (reference sequence). Between the trimmed V and J ends, which lost 3 bases and 0 bases, there was a span of 9 bases. This CDR3 is built from 15 residues. The CDR3 sequence is CATSRDTFSYNEQFF. In nucleotides, the CDR3 is TGTGCCACCAGCAGGGATACGTTCTCCTACAATGAGCAGTTCTTC.

The genes are TRBV28 and TRBJ1-2; D remains unclear. Germline CDR1 MDHEN, CDR2 SYDVKM. CDR3 length equals 15 residues. V gave up 3 bases and J gave up 4 bases, with 15 bases separating them. The CDR3 DNA is TGTGCCAGCAGTTTGTCCCAGCCGCTAGGCTATGGCTACACCTTC. The encoded protein is CASSLSQPLGYGYTF.

The CDR3 spells CASSLNQPQHF. The CDR3 nucleotides are TGTGCCAGCAGTCTCAATCAGCCCCAGCATTTT. The J gene is TRBJ1-5, the V gene TRBV6-6, with D uncertain. The CDR3 runs to 11 residues. Germline V lookup: CDR1 MNHNY, CDR2 SVGAGI (reference sequence). Trimming left V 5 bases short and J 3 bases short, with 2 bases between.

This chain connects TRBV27 to TRBJ1-5; no definite D call. Germline loops: CDR1 MNHEY, CDR2 SMNVEV (reference sequence). The CDR3 loop spans 15 amino acids. Trimming cost V 5 bases and J 0 bases, with 11 bases left between them. The CDR3 spells CASSPGRYSNQPQHF. The CDR3 nucleotides read TGTGCCAGCAGTCCTGGACGGTATAGCAATCAGCCCCAGCATTTT.

This clone was counted once. The V call is TRBV18, the J call TRBJ1-4; D gene unclear. Germline V lookup: CDR1 KGHSH, CDR2 LQKENI. V was cut by 4 bases and J by 3 bases, with 15 bases left in between. CDR3 length equals 16 residues. CDR3 sequence reads: CASSLTGGSANEKLFF. The DNA for the CDR3 is TGTGCCAGCTCACTAACCGGAGGGTCCGCTAATGAAAAACTGTTTTTT.

This chain connects TRBV28 to TRBJ2-7; possible D gene TRBD2, 6 bases. The CDR3 totals 13 residues. V gave up 4 bases and J gave up 7 bases, with 14 bases separating them. Germline V lookup: CDR1 MDHEN, CDR2 SYDVKM. CDR3 nucleotide sequence: TGTGCCAGCAGTTACCTGCGGGCGGGGGAGCAGTACTTC. Its protein is CASSYLRAGEQYF.

This rearrangement joins TRBV15 to TRBJ2-7, with D perhaps TRBD2 (5 bases). Germline lookup yields CDR1 LNHNV and CDR2 YYDKDF (reference sequence). CDR3 length: 14 amino acids. Trimming took 2 bases from V and 4 from J, leaving 12 bases between them. The CDR3 nucleotides read TGTGCCACCAGCAGACGGGCGACGGGGTACGAGCAGTACTTC. Protein: CATSRRATGYEQYF.

V and J are TRBV14 and TRBJ2-3, with 7 bases aligning to TRBD2. Germline V gene data show CDR1 as SGHDN and CDR2 as FVKESK. CDR3 length: 15 residues. J was trimmed by 4 bases and V by 0 bases; bases with no gene match: 4. The CDR3: CASSQELRGADTQYF. The CDR3 DNA reads TGTGCCAGCAGCCAAGAACTACGGGGGGCAGATACGCAGTATTTT.